This entry concerns a single T cell receptor beta chain. Its target is unknown. The data originate from a study of cytomegalovirus exposure and HLA in healthy donors. Study-wide results and caveats: According to a later analysis, TCR clusters from the first cohort tended to co-occur in the 120 or so validation repertoires.

TCRdb keeps only in-frame clones here, not all; method: immunoSEQ multiplex PCR. This table holds 150,000 to 200,000 clones, more than 70% found once. This clonotype originated in a woman aged 18-29 years in good health and CMV-seronegative. The material sequenced was PBMCs.

The CDR3 reads CASSPPFGQAYEQYF. In DNA, the CDR3 is TGTGCCAGTAGTCCCCCCTTCGGACAGGCCTACGAGCAGTACTTC. The V gene is TRBV19, the J gene TRBJ2-7; 7 bases map to TRBD1. The germline CDR1 and CDR2 sequences are LNHDA and SQIVND (reference sequence). The CDR3 is made up of 15 amino acids. V dropped 5 bases and J dropped 2; count of bases not matched to a gene: 9.